Below are 26 T cell receptor beta chains sequenced from a single sample in a study of radiotherapy plus CTLA-4 blockade in lung cancer. TCRdb keeps only in-frame clones here, not all; method: immunoSEQ multiplex PCR. The repertoire consists of around 59,000 clones, with 70% to 80% occurring once and the leading ten covering roughly 4%. The sequences come from peripheral blood, collected from a patient treated with radiotherapy plus ipilimumab. These receptors originate from a human donor with non-small cell lung cancer who had a partial response to radiotherapy plus ipilimumab.

The rearrangement joins TRBV9 to TRBJ2-7; D is unresolved. The CDR3 extends over 14 amino acids. The V and J ends lost 0 bases and 0 bases respectively, with 7 bases between them. Germline lookup yields CDR1 SGDLS and CDR2 YYNGEE. CDR3 sequence reads: CASSVGDISYEQYF. The DNA of the CDR3 is TGTGCCAGCAGCGTAGGAGACATCTCCTACGAGCAGTACTTC.

The sample holds a few counts of this clone. J is TRBJ1-2 and V is TRBV5-1; D possibly corresponds to TRBD1 (5 bases). Germline V gene sequence: CDR1 SGHRS, CDR2 YFSETQ. Trimming cost V 0 bases and J 3 bases, with 12 bases left between them. This CDR3 region has 15 residues. The CDR3 DNA is TGCGCCAGCAGCTTGGGTCGGGCGACAGACTATGGCTACACCTTC. This encodes CASSLGRATDYGYTF. The full variable domain, completed using reference TRBV5-1 and TRBJ1-2, is KAGVTQTPRYLIKTRGQQVTLSCSPISGHRSVSWYQQTPGQGLQFLFEYFSETQRNKGNFPGRFSGRQFSNSRSEMNVSTLELGDSALYLCASSLGRATDYGYTFGSGTRLTVV.

The chain employs TRBV27 and TRBJ2-1, with 13 bases lining up with TRBD2. CDR1 MNHEY and CDR2 SMNVEV come from the germline V gene (reference sequence). V gave up 2 bases and J gave up 5 bases; unmatched junction bases: 6. CDR3 size: 17 residues. Here the CDR3 reads CASSLRLAGGQNNEQFF. The CDR3 nucleotides read TGTGCCAGCAGTTTACGACTAGCGGGGGGCCAGAACAATGAGCAGTTCTTC.

V usage is TRBV5-1 and J usage is TRBJ2-5; TRBD2 aligns across 11 bases. With the DNA end fitting TRBJ2-7 better, the J assignment may be wrong. The CDR3 runs 15 residues. CDR1 and CDR2 (germline): SGHRS, YFSETQ. The DNA for the CDR3 is TGCGCCAGCAGCTTACTAGCGGGGGCCTCCTACGAGCAGTACTTC. As protein: CASSLLAGASYEQYF.

This clone occurred a few times. The V and J genes are TRBV2 and TRBJ1-1; D is uncertain. The CDR3 spans 14 residues. Trimming stripped 7 bases from V and 1 base from J, with 13 bases between. Germline assignment: CDR1 SNHLY and CDR2 FYNNEI. The CDR3 DNA sequence: TGTGCCAGCAACCTCGGACTAGGGAACACTGAAGCTTTCTTT. Amino acids: CASNLGLGNTEAFF.

This rearrangement joins TRBV5-1 to TRBJ2-2, with 9 positions matching TRBD1. The V gene end was trimmed by 5 bases and the J gene end by 6 bases; junction bases not matched to a gene: 5. This CDR3 spans 14 amino acids. CDR1 and CDR2 from the germline V gene are SGHRS and YFSETQ. The CDR3 loop is CASSTGGASGELFF. The CDR3, as DNA: TGCGCCAGCAGTACAGGGGGCGCCTCCGGGGAGCTGTTTTTT.

Here the CDR3 DNA reads TGTGCCAGCAGCGATTACAGGGGTGGCGAGCAGTACTTC. This sequence encodes CASSDYRGGEQYF. V is TRBV11-1 and J is TRBJ2-7, with 7 bases lining up with TRBD1. V lost 5 bases to trimming and J lost 6 bases; unmatched junction nucleotides: 7. The CDR3 is made up of 13 amino acids. CDR1 and CDR2 from the germline V gene are SGHAT and FQDESV (reference sequence).

The genes are TRBV18 and TRBJ2-3, with D tentatively TRBD2 (6 bases). CDR3 length: 15 amino acids. Germline V gene sequence: CDR1 KGHSH, CDR2 LQKENI. V gave up 3 bases and J gave up 0 bases, with 10 bases separating them. The CDR3 DNA reads TGTGCCAGCTCACCCGGGGGAACTAGCACAGATACGCAGTATTTT. It is translated as CASSPGGTSTDTQYF.

The chain is built from TRBV11-3 and TRBJ2-1, with TRBD2 matching over 12 bases. Losses at the gene ends were 5 bases for V and 4 bases for J; bases not matched to a gene: 6. The germline V gene encodes CDR1 SGHNT and CDR2 YENEEA. CDR3 size: 16 residues. This CDR3 is CASSRPSGGVYNEQFF. The CDR3, as DNA: TGTGCCAGCAGCCGTCCTAGCGGGGGGGTATACAATGAGCAGTTCTTC.

The chain combines TRBV4-1 with TRBJ2-2; perhaps TRBD1 as D (6 bases). Trimming cost V 2 bases and J 7 bases, with 14 bases left between them. This CDR3 contains 15 residues. The germline V gene has CDR1 MGHRA and CDR2 YSYEKL. The CDR3 protein is CASSQQEQGGGELFF. The CDR3 region has the DNA TGCGCCAGCAGCCAACAAGAACAGGGCGGCGGGGAGCTGTTTTTT.

The chain carries TRBV6-5 and TRBJ1-6, with 7 bases fitting TRBD1. CDR3 length: 15 residues. Germline V CDR1 and CDR2: MNHEY, SVGAGI. V was pared by 6 bases and J by 7 bases, with 9 bases of the junction left unmatched. The CDR3 sequence is CASSPRTGGNSPLHF. CDR3 bases: TGTGCCAGCAGCCCCAGGACAGGTGGAAATTCACCCCTCCACTTT.

The chain uses TRBV29-1 and TRBJ2-6; D remains ambiguous. The CDR3 has 15 amino acids. Trimming removed 6 bases at V and 4 bases at J, with 16 bases between. Germline V CDR1 and CDR2: SQVTM, ANQGSEA. The CDR3 spells CSVLRYTMGANVLTF. The CDR3 DNA is TGCAGCGTACTCAGGTACACCATGGGGGCCAACGTCCTGACTTTC.

This chain joins TRBV2 and TRBJ2-2; 7 bases fit TRBD1. Losses at the gene ends were 3 bases for V and 1 base for J; bases not matched to a gene: 5. This CDR3 spans 16 amino acids. CDR1 and CDR2 from the germline V gene are SNHLY and FYNNEI. CDR3 sequence reads: CASSEAQGVNTGELFF. In DNA form, the CDR3 reads TGTGCCAGCAGTGAGGCGCAGGGGGTGAACACCGGGGAGCTGTTTTTT.

The rearrangement links TRBV11-1 to TRBJ2-2, with D possibly TRBD1 on 5 matching bases. The germline V and J ends were trimmed by 2 bases and 0 bases, with 7 bases remaining between them. The CDR3 is made up of 15 amino acids. CDR1 SGHAT and CDR2 FQDESV come from the germline V gene (reference sequence). The CDR3 nucleotides read TGTGCCAGCAGCTTATACAGGACGAACACCGGGGAGCTGTTTTTT. This sequence encodes CASSLYRTNTGELFF.

The chain uses TRBV5-1 and TRBJ2-1; a possible D gene is TRBD2 (7 bases). The germline CDR1 and CDR2 sequences are SGHRS and YFSETQ. Deletions cut 5 bases from V and 3 bases from J, with 15 bases between. CDR3 length equals 15 residues. DNA of the CDR3: TGCGCCAGCAGTCTAGGGGGGGCCGTCTACAATGAGCAGTTCTTC. This codes for CASSLGGAVYNEQFF.

The rearrangement uses TRBV11-2 and TRBJ2-2; no clear D gene. The V gene's germline CDR1 is SGHAT and CDR2 FQNNGV. V was cut by 2 bases and J by 6 bases, with 7 bases left in between. The CDR3 length is 13 residues. CDR3 DNA: TGTGCCAGCAGCTTAACCCCGGCCGGGGAGCTGTTTTTT. It encodes CASSLTPAGELFF.

The chain is built from TRBV19 and TRBJ1-1, with D hard to call. The CDR3 loop spans 12 amino acids. The germline V and J ends were trimmed by 3 bases and 5 bases, with 7 bases remaining between them. The germline V gene encodes CDR1 LNHDA and CDR2 SQIVND (reference sequence). The CDR3 region has the DNA TGTGCCAGTAGTATGAGTGTTACTGAAGCTTTCTTT. Encoded protein: CASSMSVTEAFF.

The rearrangement uses TRBV5-1 and TRBJ1-5; no firm D call. The CDR3 consists of 17 residues. CDR1 and CDR2 (germline): SGHRS, YFSETQ. Trimming pared 0 bases from V and 0 bases from J, leaving 13 bases between. CDR3 DNA sequence: TGCGCCAGCAGCTTGGGTGCAGGTACCCATAGCAATCAGCCCCAGCATTTT. Translated, it gives CASSLGAGTHSNQPQHF.

The CDR3 DNA sequence: TGTGCCAGCAGCCCAGGCTCCTACGAGCAGTACTTC. Translation: CASSPGSYEQYF. This chain links TRBV4-2 with TRBJ2-7, with D uncertain. The V gene lost 4 bases and the J gene lost 0 bases, with 4 bases spanning the gap. The CDR3 length is 12 residues. Germline V gives CDR1 LGHNA, CDR2 YNFKEQ.

This clone appeared a single time. This sequence joins TRBV6-5 and TRBJ2-7; 9 bases map to TRBD1. This CDR3 is built from 12 residues. From germline, CDR1 is MNHEY and CDR2 SVGAGI. V trimming: 6 bases; J trimming: 7 bases; junction bases outside the gene matches: 4. The CDR3 DNA reads TGTGCCAGCAGGCGGACAGGGGAGGAGCAGTACTTC. It translates to CASRRTGEEQYF.

The V call is TRBV5-5, the J call TRBJ2-2; TRBD1 matches 8 bases. The CDR3 spans 16 residues. From germline, CDR1 is SGHKS and CDR2 YYEKEE (reference sequence). The V gene end was trimmed by 1 base and the J gene end by 4 bases; junction bases not matched to a gene: 6. The CDR3 DNA is TGTGCCAGCAGCTTGTCAGGGGGCGCGATCACCGGGGAGCTGTTTTTT. Translating it yields CASSLSGGAITGELFF.

Only a few counts were recorded for this clone. This chain joins TRBV4-1 and TRBJ2-3; 15 nucleotides match TRBD2. The trim removed 0 bases at V and 2 bases at J, leaving 9 bases unmatched. Germline V CDR1 and CDR2: MGHRA, YSYEKL. The CDR3 loop spans 20 amino acids. This CDR3 reads CASSQEGLAGGPWVTDTQYF. CDR3 DNA sequence: TGCGCCAGCAGCCAAGAGGGACTAGCGGGGGGCCCCTGGGTCACAGATACGCAGTATTTT.

The chain joins TRBV28 to TRBJ1-2; 10 nucleotides agree with TRBD1. The CDR3 has 14 residues. V was clipped by 8 bases and J by 8 bases; unmatched bases: 11. Germline CDR1 reads MDHEN; CDR2 reads SYDVKM. CDR3 in DNA: TGTGCCAGCGGGTATGGACAGGGGGGCTCGGGCTACACCTTC. This sequence encodes CASGYGQGGSGYTF.

The V and J genes are TRBV7-2 and TRBJ2-1, with TRBD1 matching over 7 bases. The CDR3 spans 14 residues. CDR1 and CDR2 from the germline V gene are SGHTA and FQGNSA. J was trimmed by 8 bases and V by 6 bases; bases with no gene match: 10. The CDR3: CASSLERGLDEQFF. The DNA for the CDR3 is TGTGCCAGCAGTTTGGAAAGGGGGCTAGATGAGCAGTTCTTC. Together with reference TRBV7-2 and TRBJ2-1, the CDR3 gives the full variable domain: GAGVSQSPSNKVTEKGKDVELRCDPISGHTALYWYRQSLGQGLEFLIYFQGNSAPDKSGLPSDRFSAERTGGSVSTLTIQRTQQEDSAVYLCASSLERGLDEQFFGPGTRLTVL.

This chain links TRBV2 with TRBJ2-1; 9 bases match TRBD2. The germline CDR1 and CDR2 sequences are SNHLY and FYNNEI. The V and J ends lost 2 bases and 5 bases, in that order; junction bases with no gene match: 4. The CDR3 is 15 residues long. CDR3 bases: TGTGCCAGCAGTGAAATTAGCGGGGGTGACAATGAGCAGTTCTTC. It specifies CASSEISGGDNEQFF.

The gene calls are TRBV7-8 and TRBJ2-5, with TRBD2 identical over 13 bases. The CDR3 is 16 amino acids. Germline assignment: CDR1 SGHVS and CDR2 FQNEAQ. V dropped 5 bases and J dropped 7; count of bases not matched to a gene: 10. CDR3 residues: CASSTRRLAGGGTQYF. DNA of the CDR3: TGTGCCAGCAGCACTCGCCGACTAGCGGGGGGCGGGACCCAGTACTTC.